The clone carrying this T cell receptor beta chain came up once. This record comes from a study of shared clonotypes between healthy human individuals. Study information: There were three CD4 naive, three CD4 memory, two CD8 naive and one CD8 memory plates per donor.

In the authors' workflow: As immunoSEQ supplied junction-only sequences (without quality scores), filtering differed. Sequencing was performed with immunoSEQ multiplex PCR; in TCRdb, only in-frame clones are kept and a portion is missing. The V and J calls and clone size come from that table; D and trimming were worked out from the DNA. The sample has more than 2 million clones; roughly 95% are singletons. V was clipped by 5 bases and J by 6 bases; unmatched bases: 3. From germline, CDR1 is MNHEY and CDR2 SVGAGI. The CDR3 has 13 amino acids. Terminally differentiated effector memory CD45RA+ cells were excluded by CCR7 positive selection of CD45RO-negative cells. Healthy HIV-negative adults without recent acute infections or vaccinations served as donors.

The chain recombines TRBV6-5 with TRBJ1-2; 10 positions agree with TRBD1. Sequencing input: naive CD8+ T cells from PBMCs. This clonotype was obtained from a man aged 18 to 30 in good health. Some clones in this sample may be carry-over from other donors' samples. The DNA for the CDR3 is TGTGCCAGCAGTCTGACAGGGGGCGATGGCTACACCTTC. It encodes CASSLTGGDGYTF.